Listed below are T cell receptor beta chains from one sample, sequenced in a study of vaccination effects on CD4 cells after COVID-19. These receptors' targets are unknown. Some clones are missing from TCRdb's copy, which holds only in-frame ones; the method was immunoSEQ multiplex PCR. The sample contains over 80,000 clones, roughly 80% of which appear only once. The sample in question was CD4+ T cells from PBMCs cultured with HCoV-OC43 spike peptides, obtained after COVID-19 vaccination. The receptors were gathered from a human donor who received a COVID-19 vaccine. Both conserved end residues are part of each CDR3. D genes are given only for firm matches. Clone size is not always given. Where it is, it says once, few, many or a class for expanded clones.

D gene | clone size | J gene | V gene | CDR3 protein | CDR3 DNA
TRBD2 | NA | TRBJ2-3 | TRBV4-1 | CASRTSGGSSTDTQYF | TGCGCCAGCAGGACTAGCGGGGGATCTAGCACAGATACGCAGTATTTT
NA | NA | TRBJ2-5 | TRBV3-1/TRBV3-2 | CASRRTSGEETQYF | TGTGCCAGCAGGAGGACATCGGGGGAGGAGACCCAGTACTTC
TRBD2 | NA | TRBJ2-5 | TRBV9 | CASSVPGGKTQYF | TGTGCCAGCAGCGTACCGGGGGGAAAGACCCAGTACTTC
NA | NA | TRBJ1-2 | TRBV5-1 | CASSLQGESGYTF | TGCGCCAGCAGCTTGCAAGGGGAAAGTGGCTACACCTTC
NA | few | TRBJ2-1 | TRBV4-1 | CASSQARSWGQFYNEQFF | TGCGCCAGCAGCCAAGCGAGATCCTGGGGGCAATTCTACAATGAGCAGTTCTTC
NA | NA | TRBJ1-6 | TRBV6-6 | CASSYSGDTLHF | TGTGCCAGCAGTTACTCAGGGGATACCCTCCACTTT
NA | NA | TRBJ2-2 | TRBV5-8 | CASSFSPRNTGELFF | TGTGCCAGCAGCTTCTCTCCGAGGAACACCGGGGAGCTGTTTTTT
NA | NA | TRBJ2-3 | TRBV7-9 | CASSGTGHGTDTQYF | TGTGCCAGCAGCGGAACGGGACACGGCACAGATACGCAGTATTTT
TRBD1 | NA | TRBJ2-3 | TRBV5-1 | CASSLERTGQSTDTQYF | TGCGCCAGCAGCTTGGAAAGGACAGGGCAAAGCACAGATACGCAGTATTTT
TRBD1 | NA | TRBJ1-2 | TRBV2 | CASSTLGQGGGYTF | TGTGCCAGCAGTACCCTGGGACAGGGAGGAGGCTACACCTTC
TRBD2 | NA | TRBJ2-5 | TRBV5-6 | CASSGLAGVGETQYF | TGTGCCAGCAGCGGACTAGCGGGGGTTGGAGAGACCCAGTACTTC
NA | NA | TRBJ2-2 | TRBV7-2 | CASSFLVRANTGELFF | TGTGCCAGCAGCTTTTTGGTCAGAGCGAACACCGGGGAGCTGTTTTTT
TRBD1 | NA | TRBJ1-2 | TRBV6-4 | CASSPRTPAGTGNYGYTF | TGTGCCAGCAGTCCGCGGACACCCGCCGGGACAGGGAACTATGGCTACACCTTC
NA | NA | TRBJ1-6 | TRBV28 | CASNSRMSLHF | TGTGCCAGCAATTCCCGAATGTCCCTCCACTTT
NA | NA | TRBJ1-5 | TRBV7-2 | CASSLGTPYSNQPQHF | TGTGCCAGCAGCTTGGGCACACCCTATAGCAATCAGCCCCAGCATTTT
NA | NA | TRBJ2-3 | TRBV24-1 | CATSAQPTADTQYF | TGTGCCACCAGTGCCCAACCTACGGCAGATACGCAGTATTTT
NA | NA | TRBJ2-3 | TRBV10-1 | CASRQGLSTDTQYF | TGCGCCAGCAGGCAGGGGCTGAGCACAGATACGCAGTATTTT
NA | NA | TRBJ1-1 | TRBV29-1 | CSVEWAWGEAFF | TGCAGCGTTGAATGGGCGTGGGGTGAAGCTTTCTTT
NA | NA | TRBJ2-3 | TRBV27 | CATGRVTSTDTQYF | TGTGCCACCGGACGTGTGACTAGCACAGATACGCAGTATTTT
NA | NA | TRBJ2-3 | TRBV6-4 | CASSDSGRGPSTDTQYF | TGTGCCAGCAGTGACTCTGGGCGGGGCCCTAGCACAGATACGCAGTATTTT
TRBD2 | NA | TRBJ2-5 | TRBV18 | CASSPPSRGEETQYF | TGTGCCAGCTCACCACCTTCCCGGGGGGAAGAGACCCAGTACTTC
NA | few | TRBJ1-1 | TRBV19 | CASRRTDNTEAFF | TGTGCCAGTAGGAGGACGGACAACACTGAAGCTTTCTTT
NA | NA | TRBJ2-6 | TRBV5-1 | CASSAAGGPGANVLTF | TGCGCCAGCAGCGCTGCTGGGGGGCCGGGGGCCAACGTCCTGACTTTC
NA | NA | TRBJ2-5 | TRBV6-5 | CASSTLGGETQYF | TGTGCCAGCAGTACCCTTGGCGGGGAGACCCAGTACTTC
TRBD2 | NA | TRBJ2-1 | TRBV9 | CASNVGGGTNEQFF | TGTGCCAGCAACGTGGGGGGGGGAACCAATGAGCAGTTCTTC
NA | NA | TRBJ1-1 | TRBV29-1 | CSVDWGNTEAFF | TGCAGCGTAGACTGGGGGAACACTGAAGCTTTCTTT
NA | NA | TRBJ2-1 | TRBV19 | CASSVILSSYNEQFF | TGTGCCAGTAGTGTAATACTTAGCTCCTACAATGAGCAGTTCTTC
NA | NA | TRBJ2-2 | TRBV9 | CASSAGLSTGELFF | TGTGCCAGCAGCGCGGGACTTAGCACCGGGGAGCTGTTTTTT
NA | NA | TRBJ2-3 | TRBV14 | CASSQGGDTQYF | TGTGCCAGCAGCCAAGGAGGAGATACGCAGTATTTT
NA | NA | TRBJ2-5 | TRBV14 | CASSRGLQETQYF | TGTGCCAGCAGCCGGGGGCTCCAAGAGACCCAGTACTTC
NA | once | TRBJ2-5 | TRBV19 | CASSNSRNVETQYF | TGTGCCAGTAGTAACAGTAGGAACGTGGAGACCCAGTACTTC
TRBD1 | NA | TRBJ2-2 | TRBV5-1 | CASRVTGGTGELFF | TGCGCCAGCAGAGTGACAGGGGGGACCGGGGAGCTGTTTTTT
NA | NA | TRBJ1-1 | TRBV15 | CATSGDVNTEAFF | TGTGCCACCAGCGGTGACGTGAACACTGAAGCTTTCTTT
NA | NA | TRBJ1-1 | TRBV12-3/TRBV12-4 | CASRGRNTEAFF | TGTGCCAGCAGAGGCAGGAACACTGAAGCTTTCTTT
NA | NA | TRBJ1-2 | TRBV7-6 | CASSLKLGYGYTF | TGTGCCAGCAGCTTAAAACTGGGCTATGGCTACACCTTC
NA | NA | TRBJ1-6 | TRBV2 | CASSGPTVNSPLHF | TGTGCCAGCAGTGGTCCGACAGTTAATTCACCCCTCCACTTT
NA | few | TRBJ1-3 | TRBV4-1 | CASSPGAYGSSGNTIYF | TGCGCCAGCAGCCCAGGGGCCTACGGCTCCTCTGGAAACACCATATATTTT
NA | NA | TRBJ1-1 | TRBV6-1 | CASSEDPNTEAFF | TGTGCCAGCAGTGAGGACCCGAACACTGAAGCTTTCTTT
NA | few | TRBJ1-6 | TRBV5-4 | CASSDPGSNSPLHF | TGTGCCAGCAGTGACCCGGGAAGTAATTCACCCCTCCACTTT
NA | NA | TRBJ1-2 | TRBV2 | CASSEQGVGNYGYTF | TGTGCCAGCAGTGAACAGGGAGTGGGGAACTATGGCTACACCTTC
NA | NA | TRBJ2-1 | TRBV10-3 | CAIGAQAGDEQFF | TGTGCCATCGGGGCACAGGCCGGGGATGAGCAGTTCTTC
TRBD1 | NA | TRBJ2-3 | TRBV29-1 | CSVDRGQGAADTQYF | TGCAGCGTTGACCGAGGACAGGGGGCTGCAGATACGCAGTATTTT
TRBD1 | NA | TRBJ1-4 | TRBV19 | CASSVNRDRGRANEKLFF | TGTGCCAGTAGTGTAAACCGGGACAGGGGGCGCGCTAATGAAAAACTGTTTTTT
NA | NA | TRBJ1-1 | TRBV5-6 | CASSFYWGSNTEAFF | TGTGCCAGCAGCTTTTACTGGGGGTCGAACACTGAAGCTTTCTTT
TRBD1 | few | TRBJ1-5 | TRBV19 | CASSMTGIRNQPQHF | TGTGCCAGTAGTATGACAGGGATTCGCAATCAGCCCCAGCATTTT
TRBD1 | NA | TRBJ1-6 | TRBV7-3 | CASSLGQGSISPLHF | TGTGCCAGCAGCTTGGGACAGGGAAGCATCTCACCCCTCCACTTT
NA | NA | TRBJ1-2 | TRBV5-6 | CASSLRDYYGYTF | TGTGCCAGCAGCTTAAGGGATTACTATGGCTACACCTTC
TRBD2 | once | TRBJ2-5 | TRBV7-8 | CASSPRVAGDQETQYF | TGTGCCAGCAGCCCACGGGTAGCGGGGGACCAAGAGACCCAGTACTTC
NA | few | TRBJ2-1 | TRBV2 | CASSELEQFF | TGTGCCAGCAGTGAGCTTGAGCAGTTCTTC
TRBD1 | NA | TRBJ2-3 | TRBV2 | CASSLQGARDTQYF | TGTGCCAGCAGCTTACAGGGGGCGAGGGATACGCAGTATTTT
NA | NA | TRBJ2-1 | TRBV27 | CASSLGGPYNEQFF | TGTGCCAGCAGTTTGGGGGGGCCGTACAATGAGCAGTTCTTC
NA | NA | TRBJ2-1 | TRBV13 | CASSLGVWTSKHNEQFF | TGTGCCAGCAGCTTAGGAGTGTGGACGAGTAAACACAATGAGCAGTTCTTC
NA | NA | TRBJ1-5 | TRBV11-2 | CASSSNGGGSSNQPQHF | TGTGCCAGCAGCTCGAACGGGGGGGGCTCCAGCAATCAGCCCCAGCATTTT
NA | NA | TRBJ1-1 | TRBV6-2/TRBV6-3 | CASSRRTNTEAFF | TGTGCCAGCAGTCGTCGAACGAACACTGAAGCTTTCTTT
TRBD2 | few | TRBJ2-6 | TRBV6-5 | CASRAGGTGANVLTF | TGTGCCAGCAGGGCGGGGGGTACTGGGGCCAACGTCCTGACTTTC
TRBD1 | few | TRBJ1-2 | TRBV6-5 | CASRLGQGAAGYTF | TGTGCCAGCAGACTCGGACAGGGGGCGGCTGGCTACACCTTC
NA | NA | TRBJ2-2 | TRBV4-1 | CASRGTGSYTGELFF | TGCGCCAGCAGAGGAACCGGGAGCTACACCGGGGAGCTGTTTTTT
TRBD1 | NA | TRBJ1-5 | TRBV6-5 | CASKTGGQPQHF | TGTGCCAGCAAGACAGGGGGTCAGCCCCAGCATTTT
NA | few | TRBJ2-2 | TRBV7-9 | CASSLARTGELFF | TGTGCCAGCAGCTTAGCGCGTACCGGGGAGCTGTTTTTT